The clone carrying this T cell receptor (beta chain) was found many times. The antigen remains undetermined. The V and J ends lost 3 bases and 11 bases, in that order; junction bases with no gene match: 18. Germline CDR1 and CDR2: MNHEY and SVGEGT. The CDR3 totals 17 residues. This entry belongs to a study of molecular identifiers for immune sequencing clone quantification. TCRdb reanalysed the PCR reads using MiXCR and keeps one entry per CDR3 protein. The top ten clones hold about 0.78% of a sample with more than 550,000 distinct CDR3 sequences, about 25% of them seen once. Findings and limits, study-wide: Spiked TCR RNA from one Jurkat cell reportedly showed up when mixed among around 1 million naive cells.

This TCR came from a human donor in good health. Some libraries in this study had Jurkat cell RNA spiked in. The chain links TRBV6-2 or TRBV6-3 to TRBJ1-5, with 8 nucleotides matching TRBD1. Sequencing used naive CD8+ T cells from blood, with Jurkat cell RNA spiked in. Specified subset: FACS-sorted CD8+CD4-CCR7+CD45RA+ naive T cells. CDR3 in amino acids: CASSYFVGTGVSWSQHF. CDR3 DNA sequence: TGTGCCAGCAGTTATTTCGTCGGGACAGGTGTATCATGGTCCCAGCATTTT.